This T cell receptor beta chain was retrieved from a study of T cells in Graves' hyperthyroidism and ophthalmopathy. Findings of the study overall: Most expanded thyroid clonotypes above 0.001 also appeared in blood.

Deletions cut 5 bases from V and 5 bases from J, with 15 bases between. The CDR3 length is 14 residues. CDR1 is MDHEN, CDR2 SYDVKM, per germline. This clonotype has at least ten counts. The target antigen is unknown. The hyperthyroidism patients had all been newly diagnosed, and their disease duration was under 2 months. Their ages ranged from 18 to 65 years. Patients with uncontrolled infections, other autoimmune diseases, pregnancy or lactation were excluded. Clinicians diagnosed patients from clinical symptoms, serum thyroxine and TRAb, thyroid ultrasound and orbital computed tomography. Amplification of TCR beta CDR3 regions was performed using RNA transcripts as template. HTBI primers were used for first-round RT-PCR of the TCR CDR3. TCRdb processed the multiplex PCR reads anew with MiXCR; each CDR3 protein has one entry. The table has about 290,000 distinct CDR3 sequences, roughly an eighth seen once.

The sample comprised blood. This chain connects TRBV28 to TRBJ2-5; D not resolved. This clonotype was obtained from a woman in her forties with Graves' hyperthyroidism. The CDR3 is CASSRKAGLETQYF. CDR3 in DNA: TGTGCCAGCAGTCGAAAAGCTGGGTTGGAGACCCAGTACTTC. The full variable domain, with the rest looked up from reference TRBV28 and TRBJ2-5, is DVKVTQSSRYLVKRTGEKVFLECVQDMDHENMFWYRQDPGLGLRLIYFSYDVKMKEKGDIPEGYSVSREKKERFSLILESASTNQTSMYLCASSRKAGLETQYFGPGTRLLVL.